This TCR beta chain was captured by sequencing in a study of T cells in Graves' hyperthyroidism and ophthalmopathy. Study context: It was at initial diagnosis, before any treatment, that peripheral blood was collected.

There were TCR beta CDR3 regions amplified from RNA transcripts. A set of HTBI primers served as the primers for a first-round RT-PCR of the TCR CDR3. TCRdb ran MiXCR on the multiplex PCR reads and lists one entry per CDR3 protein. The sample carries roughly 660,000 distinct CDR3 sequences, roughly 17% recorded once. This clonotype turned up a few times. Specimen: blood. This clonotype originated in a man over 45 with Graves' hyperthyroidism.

This CDR3 is CSAEDTHFNYGYTF. The CDR3 DNA reads as TGCAGTGCTGAGGACACGCACTTTAACTATGGCTACACCTTC. The chain employs TRBV20-1 and TRBJ1-2; possibly TRBD1 for D (5 bases). V was cut by 5 bases and J by 1 base, with 14 bases left in between. Germline assignment: CDR1 DFQATT and CDR2 SNEGSKA (reference sequence). The CDR3 totals 14 residues.